This TCR beta chain was observed in a study of blood T cells in healthy people across ages. With regard to this clonotype: This is likely a read error, given that the CDR3 carries no conserved phenylalanine or tryptophan at its end.

A second PCR, run for about 7 to 12 cycles, used a sample-barcoded 5' primer plus a J-beta primer mix. MiXCR, applied by TCRdb to the 5' RACE reads, yields one record per CDR3 protein. This sample yields about 780,000 distinct CDR3 sequences, of which approximately 24% are seen a single time; under 3% belongs to the top ten. CDR3 length equals 11 residues. V lost 5 bases and J 7 bases, leaving 9 bases between the germline ends. CDR1 and CDR2 (germline): SNHLY, FYNNEI. These same data were also listed under a study on T cells of mothers and their children.

Sequencing used blood. This receptor was obtained from a boy between 10 and 17 years old in good health. This rearrangement joins TRBV2 to TRBJ2-7, with D perhaps matching TRBD2 (5 bases). CDR3 sequence: CASSPPGEQYL. For the CDR3, the DNA is TGTGCCAGCAGTCCCCCGGGGGAGCAGTACCTC.